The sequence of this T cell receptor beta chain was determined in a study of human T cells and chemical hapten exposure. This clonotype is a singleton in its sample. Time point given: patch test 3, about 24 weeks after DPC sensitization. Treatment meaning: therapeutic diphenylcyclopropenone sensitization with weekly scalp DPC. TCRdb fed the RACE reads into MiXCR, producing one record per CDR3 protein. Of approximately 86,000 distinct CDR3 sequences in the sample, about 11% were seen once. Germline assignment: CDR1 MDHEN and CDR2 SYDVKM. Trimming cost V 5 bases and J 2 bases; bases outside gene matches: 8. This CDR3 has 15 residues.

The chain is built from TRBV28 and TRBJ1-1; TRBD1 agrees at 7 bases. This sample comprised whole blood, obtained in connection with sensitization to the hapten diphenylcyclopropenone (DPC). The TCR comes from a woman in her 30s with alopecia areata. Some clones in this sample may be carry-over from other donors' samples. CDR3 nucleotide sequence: TGTGCCAGCAGTCTCCATGGGACAGCCAACACTGAAGCTTTCTTT. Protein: CASSLHGTANTEAFF.